The 14 T cell receptor beta chains below were found in one sample sequenced in a study of T cells in Graves' hyperthyroidism and ophthalmopathy. TCR beta CDR3 regions were amplified from RNA transcripts. First-round RT-PCR of the TCR CDR3 relied on the HTBI primer set. From the multiplex PCR reads, TCRdb called clonotypes with MiXCR, one entry per CDR3 protein. Of 750,000 to 950,000 distinct CDR3 sequences in the sample, 38% are singletons; the top ten hold approximately 8.7%. The sample was blood. Receptors were obtained from a man between 18 and 29 years old with Graves' hyperthyroidism.

The V gene is TRBV10-3, the J gene TRBJ2-2; TRBD2 is a possible D gene (5 bases). The V gene's germline CDR1 is ENHRY and CDR2 SYGVKD. V was trimmed by 8 bases and J by 8 bases, leaving 15 bases between them. This CDR3 is built from 13 residues. CDR3 sequence: CAILPRGSGELFF. As DNA, the CDR3 is TGTGCCATCCTCCCCCGGGGTTCGGGGGAGCTGTTTTTT.

In this sample, this clonotype turned up a few times. The chain is built from TRBV12-3 or TRBV12-4 and TRBJ1-1; the D gene is possibly TRBD1 (6 bases). Trimming shortened V by 5 bases and J by 4 bases, and 14 bases separated the two germline ends. The CDR3 spans 14 residues. CDR3 loop: CASSPGHSSTEAFF. The CDR3 nucleotides are TGTGCCAGCAGTCCGGGACATTCCTCCACTGAAGCTTTCTTT.

J is TRBJ1-2 and V is TRBV5-6; no reliable D call. CDR1 and CDR2 from the germline V gene are SGHDT and YYEEEE. V was trimmed by 5 bases and J by 4 bases, leaving 15 bases between them. The length of the CDR3 is 14 residues. CDR3: CASREWAHSYGYTF. The DNA for the CDR3 is TGTGCCAGCAGGGAGTGGGCGCACAGCTATGGCTACACCTTC.

Regarding this clonotype: A read error may be the cause here, since a much bigger clone is one base away. The chain links TRBV10-3 to TRBJ1-2; no clear D gene. Germline V gene sequence: CDR1 ENHRY, CDR2 SYGVKD. The CDR3 has 13 residues. With 5 bases removed from V and 4 bases from J, the gap between germline ends came to 11 bases. CDR3: CAISLTAVYGYTF. CDR3 coding DNA: TGTGCCATCAGTTTAACAGCGGTCTATGGCTACACCTTC.

This rearrangement joins TRBV7-9 to TRBJ2-6; TRBD1 matches at 7 bases. The trim removed 5 bases at V and 2 bases at J, leaving 9 bases unmatched. The CDR3 spans 17 residues. From germline, CDR1 is SEHNR and CDR2 FQNEAQ (reference sequence). CDR3 in amino acids: CASSPVGGATGANVLTF. CDR3 nucleotide sequence: TGTGCCAGCAGCCCGGTAGGGGGCGCTACTGGGGCCAACGTCCTGACTTTC.

This clonotype was found many times. V is TRBV12-3 or TRBV12-4 and J is TRBJ1-5, with a weak D call TRBD1 (6 bases). There are 14 residues in the CDR3. Trimming removed 5 bases at V and 2 bases at J, with 10 bases between. The DNA for the CDR3 is TGTGCCAGCAGTGGGGGGCGAGGCAATCAGCCCCAGCATTTT. It encodes CASSGGRGNQPQHF.

This clonotype has ten or more counts. The chain couples TRBV20-1 to TRBJ1-2, with D hard to call. The CDR3 loop spans 13 amino acids. Trimming took 4 bases from V and 0 from J, leaving 9 bases between them. Germline V CDR1 and CDR2: DFQATT, SNEGSKA (reference sequence). The CDR3, as DNA: TGCAGTGCTAACGGGCGAGCTAACTATGGCTACACCTTC. This codes for CSANGRANYGYTF.

J is TRBJ1-3 and V is TRBV29-1, with TRBD1 identical over 7 bases. CDR3 length: 12 amino acids. The germline V gene encodes CDR1 SQVTM and CDR2 ANQGSEA. Trimming removed 7 bases from V and 7 bases from J; junction bases left unmatched: 7. CDR3 sequence: CSAGQVANTIYF. CDR3 bases: TGCAGCGCCGGACAGGTGGCGAACACCATATATTTT.

CDR3 residues: CSAPRLSGANVLTF. As DNA, the CDR3 is TGCAGTGCTCCCCGACTATCTGGGGCCAACGTCCTGACTTTC. This sequence joins TRBV20-1 and TRBJ2-6, with a weak D call TRBD2 (5 bases). Germline V gene lookup returns CDR1 DFQATT and CDR2 SNEGSKA (reference sequence). V was pared by 5 bases and J by 1 base, with 9 bases between. The CDR3 loop spans 14 amino acids.

This chain links TRBV20-1 with TRBJ1-6; D possibly corresponds to TRBD1 (5 bases). Germline CDR1 and CDR2: DFQATT and SNEGSKA (reference sequence). This CDR3 has 15 amino acids. The V end was cut by 0 bases, the J end by 7 bases, with 13 bases between. The CDR3 spells CSARDGGGNNSPLHF. The CDR3 region has the DNA TGCAGTGCTAGAGACGGCGGGGGAAACAATTCACCCCTCCACTTT.

The rearrangement uses TRBV29-1 and TRBJ2-3; TRBD2 is a possible D gene (6 bases). The CDR3 extends over 13 amino acids. V was pared by 7 bases and J by 0 bases, with 11 bases between. The germline V gene has CDR1 SQVTM and CDR2 ANQGSEA. CDR3 sequence (DNA): TGCAGCGCGGGACTGCTAAGCACAGATACGCAGTATTTT. Its translation: CSAGLLSTDTQYF.

This clonotype was observed a handful of times. J is TRBJ1-1 and V is TRBV29-1, with unresolved D. Germline V gene lookup returns CDR1 SQVTM and CDR2 ANQGSEA. The CDR3 contains 13 residues. The V and J ends lost 2 bases and 0 bases respectively, with 7 bases between them. CDR3 nucleotide sequence: TGCAGCGTTGAACTGACGATGAACACTGAAGCTTTCTTT. It encodes CSVELTMNTEAFF.

This clonotype was recorded many times. J is TRBJ1-5 and V is TRBV7-8, with D tentatively TRBD1 (6 bases). CDR3 length: 16 residues. Trimming shortened V by 2 bases and J by 1 base, and 12 bases separated the two germline ends. Per germline, CDR1 SGHVS and CDR2 FQNEAQ. CDR3 in amino acids: CASSLWGQGSNQPQHF. Written as DNA, the CDR3 is TGTGCCAGCAGCTTATGGGGTCAGGGGAGCAATCAGCCCCAGCATTTT.

This clonotype has a handful of counts. The chain is built from TRBV5-1 and TRBJ1-1; perhaps TRBD1 as D (5 bases). The CDR3 is 13 amino acids. Germline CDR1 reads SGHRS; CDR2 reads YFSETQ. The V and J ends lost 3 bases and 6 bases respectively, with 12 bases between them. For the CDR3, the DNA is TGCGCCAGCAGCTGGGGGGTGTTAGCTGAAGCTTTCTTT. The encoded protein is CASSWGVLAEAFF.